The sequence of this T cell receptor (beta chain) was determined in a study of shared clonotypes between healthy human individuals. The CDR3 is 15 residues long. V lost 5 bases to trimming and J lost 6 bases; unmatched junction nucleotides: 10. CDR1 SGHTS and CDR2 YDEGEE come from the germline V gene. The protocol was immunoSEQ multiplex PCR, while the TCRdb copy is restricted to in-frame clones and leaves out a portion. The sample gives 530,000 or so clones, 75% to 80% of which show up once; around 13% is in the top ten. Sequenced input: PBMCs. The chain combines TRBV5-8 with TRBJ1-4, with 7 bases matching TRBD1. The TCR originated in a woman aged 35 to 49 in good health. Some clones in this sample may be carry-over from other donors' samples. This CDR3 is CASRWGRQGYEKLFF. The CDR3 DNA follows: TGTGCCAGCAGATGGGGGAGACAGGGCTATGAAAAACTGTTTTTT.